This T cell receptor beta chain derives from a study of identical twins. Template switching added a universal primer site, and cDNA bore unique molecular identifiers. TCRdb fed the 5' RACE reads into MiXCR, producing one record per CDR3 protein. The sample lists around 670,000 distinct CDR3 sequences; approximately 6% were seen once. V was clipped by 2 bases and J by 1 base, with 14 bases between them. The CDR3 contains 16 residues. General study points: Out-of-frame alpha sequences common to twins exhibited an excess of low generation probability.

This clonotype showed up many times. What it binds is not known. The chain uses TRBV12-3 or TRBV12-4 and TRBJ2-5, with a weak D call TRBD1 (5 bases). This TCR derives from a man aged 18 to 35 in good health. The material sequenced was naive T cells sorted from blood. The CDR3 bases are TGTGCCAGCAGTTTATCGGTCCCAGGGCCCCAAGAGACCCAGTACTTC. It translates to CASSLSVPGPQETQYF.